Below, 11 T cell receptor beta chains from the same sample are listed, as sequenced in a study of identifying expanded T cells in peripheral blood. The data were produced by immunoSEQ multiplex PCR, yet TCRdb's version contains in-frame clones alone and is incomplete. Seen here are tens of thousands of clones, over 80% observed once, and the top ten hold around 20%. The sample consisted of blood. Receptors were obtained from a person aged 18 to 70 in good health.

The V gene is TRBV11-2, the J gene TRBJ1-1; no reliable D call. This CDR3 spans 13 amino acids. Trimming cost V 3 bases and J 3 bases, with 8 bases left between them. CDR1 is SGHAT and CDR2 is FQNNGV in the germline V gene. CDR3 nucleotides: TGTGCCAGCAGCTTGGAGGGAGACACTGAAGCTTTCTTT. Translation gives CASSLEGDTEAFF.

This clone has just a few counts. V usage is TRBV9 and J usage is TRBJ1-3; no clear D gene. This CDR3 comprises 15 residues. Trimming left V 0 bases short and J 4 bases short, with 11 bases between. Germline V gene data show CDR1 as SGDLS and CDR2 as YYNGEE. The CDR3 is CASSVVDSGGNTIYF. The CDR3 nucleotides are TGTGCCAGCAGCGTAGTAGACTCGGGAGGAAACACCATATATTTT. Full variable domain (remainder filled in from reference TRBV9 and TRBJ1-3): DSGVTQTPKHLITATGQRVTLRCSPRSGDLSVYWYQQSLDQGLQFLIQYYNGEERAKGNILERFSAQQFPDLHSELNLSSLELGDSALYFCASSVVDSGGNTIYFGEGSWLTVV.

This chain joins TRBV28 and TRBJ2-3; 16 bases are a match to TRBD2. In germline, CDR1 is MDHEN, CDR2 SYDVKM. CDR3 size: 18 residues. Germline trimming cut 7 bases from V and 0 bases from J; bases unmatched to any gene: 7. In DNA form, the CDR3 reads TGTGCCAGCACCCTGGGGACTAGCGGGAGGGGTAGCACAGATACGCAGTATTTT. It encodes CASTLGTSGRGSTDTQYF.

The J gene is TRBJ1-2, the V gene TRBV15, with D unresolved. From germline, CDR1 is LNHNV and CDR2 YYDKDF (reference sequence). The CDR3 loop spans 14 amino acids. Trimming cost V 6 bases and J 4 bases, with 15 bases left between them. The CDR3 reads CATSRSDGVYGYTF. The DNA for the CDR3 is TGTGCCACCAGTAGGTCGGATGGGGTCTATGGCTACACCTTC. The full variable domain, its missing parts supplied by reference TRBV15 and TRBJ1-2, is DAMVIQNPRYQVTQFGKPVTLSCSQTLNHNVMYWYQQKSSQAPKLLFHYYDKDFNNEADTPDNFQSRRPNTSFCFLDIRSPGLGDTAMYLCATSRSDGVYGYTFGSGTRLTVV.

The chain recombines TRBV30 with TRBJ1-2, with D possibly being TRBD1 (5 bases). Germline V gene data show CDR1 as GTSNPN and CDR2 as SVGIG (reference sequence). CDR3 length: 15 amino acids. The V gene lost 0 bases and the J gene lost 5 bases, with 16 bases spanning the gap. The CDR3 coding sequence is TGTGCCTGGAGTGTTTCGCTCGGGACGGTGTATGGCTACACCTTC. The encoded protein is CAWSVSLGTVYGYTF.

This chain connects TRBV19 to TRBJ1-4; D is unclear. V was trimmed by 4 bases and J by 6 bases, leaving 15 bases between them. The CDR3 loop spans 15 amino acids. The germline CDR1 and CDR2 sequences are LNHDA and SQIVND (reference sequence). DNA of the CDR3: TGTGCCAGTAGTAGGAACCGGGAACTTTATGAAAAACTGTTTTTT. It yields the protein CASSRNRELYEKLFF.

This clone was recorded only once. The V and J genes are TRBV5-1 and TRBJ2-3; D may correspond to TRBD1 or TRBD2 (6 bases each). V was clipped by 4 bases and J by 5 bases, with 26 bases between them. The CDR3 length is 18 residues. CDR1 SGHRS and CDR2 YFSETQ come from the germline V gene. CDR3 amino acids: CASSTNTGYGSRGDTQYF. The CDR3 DNA reads as TGCGCCAGCAGCACCAACACAGGGTACGGGAGCCGCGGAGATACGCAGTATTTT.

This CDR3 reads CASSEVPGLRNTDTQYF. The CDR3 DNA reads as TGTGCCAGCAGTGAAGTTCCGGGACTTAGAAACACAGATACGCAGTATTTT. The rearrangement links TRBV2 to TRBJ2-3; D might be TRBD2 (6 bases). V was cut by 1 base and J by 2 bases, with 16 bases left in between. The germline V gene has CDR1 SNHLY and CDR2 FYNNEI. This CDR3 has 17 amino acids.

The rearrangement joins TRBV9 to TRBJ1-6, with TRBD1 as a possible D gene (5 bases). The CDR3 contains 14 residues. Trimming removed 4 bases from V and 14 bases from J, with 19 bases in between. Germline CDR1 is SGDLS and CDR2 is YYNGEE. The CDR3 here is CASSPAGAFSSLHF. The DNA of the CDR3 is TGTGCCAGCAGCCCAGCTGGGGCATTCAGCTCCCTCCACTTT.

The gene calls are TRBV28 and TRBJ2-7; TRBD2 agrees at 10 bases. CDR3 size: 14 residues. The V gene's germline CDR1 is MDHEN and CDR2 SYDVKM. The trim removed 6 bases at V and 2 bases at J, leaving 4 bases unmatched. CDR3: CASRSSGSTYEQYF. CDR3 nucleotide sequence: TGTGCCAGCAGGTCTAGCGGGAGCACCTACGAGCAGTACTTC. Based on the CDR3 plus reference TRBV28 and TRBJ2-7, the full variable domain is DVKVTQSSRYLVKRTGEKVFLECVQDMDHENMFWYRQDPGLGLRLIYFSYDVKMKEKGDIPEGYSVSREKKERFSLILESASTNQTSMYLCASRSSGSTYEQYFGPGTRLTVT.

The CDR3 DNA reads TGTGCCAGCGGCCTGGAAAGCAATCAGCCCCAGCATTTT. Protein sequence: CASGLESNQPQHF. This sequence joins TRBV27 and TRBJ1-5, with D unresolved. Per the germline V gene, CDR1 is MNHEY and CDR2 is SMNVEV (reference sequence). The V end lost 8 bases, the J end lost 1 base, and 9 bases lay between the germline ends. The CDR3 has 13 amino acids.